This TCR beta chain appears in the sequencing data of a study of brain T cells in children with intractable seizures. Germline assignment: CDR1 MGHRA and CDR2 YSYEKL. The CDR3 length is 16 residues. Trimming removed 4 bases from V and 1 base from J, with 14 bases in between. This clone was found once. Assay: immunoSEQ multiplex PCR; the TCRdb copy retains only in-frame clones and omits some. The sample has about 120,000 clones; approximately 94% are singletons. Specimen: peripheral blood, collected at surgery. The TCR was taken from a boy in the first two years of life with hemimegalencephaly and intractable seizures. The chain couples TRBV4-1 to TRBJ2-1, with D perhaps matching TRBD2 (6 bases). The CDR3 DNA reads TGCGCCAGCAGCCTATCTGCCGGGACTTCCTACAATGAGCAGTTCTTC. The encoded protein is CASSLSAGTSYNEQFF.